The clone carrying this T cell receptor (beta chain) was detected a few times. What it recognizes is unknown. This record comes from a study of identical twins. One entry per CDR3 protein results from TCRdb running MiXCR on the 5' RACE reads. The sample has 350,000 to 400,000 distinct CDR3 sequences, approximately 8.8% seen once. Broader study findings: Because invariant MAIT and iNKT cells could be present, zero-insertion analyses could be partly confounded. Cord blood beta clonotypes present at high abundance carried fewer insertions; no such pattern appeared in memory repertoires.

This sequence was found in a woman aged 45-59 years in good health. The sequenced sample was naive T cells sorted from blood.

CDR3 protein: CASSLVRADYNEQFF. The CDR3 DNA follows: TGTGCCAGCAGCCTCGTGAGGGCCGATTATAATGAGCAGTTCTTC. The chain is built from TRBV11-2 and TRBJ2-1, with D possibly TRBD2 on 5 matching bases. Trimming took off 5 bases at V and 7 bases at J, with 18 bases between the two ends. In germline, CDR1 is SGHAT, CDR2 FQNNGV. CDR3 size: 15 residues. Full variable domain (remainder filled in from reference TRBV11-2 and TRBJ2-1): EAGVAQSPRYKIIEKRQSVAFWCNPISGHATLYWYQQILGQGPKLLIQFQNNGVVDDSQLPKDRFSAERLKGVDSTLKIQPAKLEDSAVYLCASSLVRADYNEQFFGPGTRLTVL.